One sample yielded the 4 T cell receptor beta chains listed below, sequenced in a study of T-cell reconstitution after alpha-beta-depleted transplantation in children. Using unique molecular identifiers, the investigators prepared the TCRbeta library. One entry per CDR3 protein, called by TCRdb with MiXCR from the PCR reads. The sample records approximately 640,000 distinct CDR3 sequences, approximately 15% being singletons. The sample consisted of PBMCs from the stem cell graft donor, taken from the stem cell graft. The origin of the receptors is a human donor who donated a stem cell graft to a child with acute myeloid leukemia.

The V call is TRBV10-3, the J call TRBJ2-7; the D call may be TRBD1 or TRBD2 (6 bases each). The germline gives CDR1 ENHRY, CDR2 SYGVKD. V lost 3 bases and J lost 5, with 23 bases in between. The CDR3 is made up of 17 amino acids. The CDR3 nucleotides read TGTGCCATCAGTGATCCTTTTGTGGGTCGAAGGGGGGACGAGCAGTACTTC. It yields the protein CAISDPFVGRRGDEQYF.

The chain uses TRBV4-3 and TRBJ2-2, with 10 bases lining up with TRBD1. J lost 0 bases, V lost 4 bases, and 2 bases had no gene match. CDR1 is LGHNA and CDR2 is YSLEER in the germline V gene. This CDR3 is built from 16 residues. This CDR3 reads CASSRGTGANTGELFF. CDR3 DNA sequence: TGCGCCAGCAGCCGGGGGACAGGGGCGAACACCGGGGAGCTGTTTTTT.

This clonotype was observed a handful of times. The CDR3 sequence: CASRPRTGAAYEQYF. CDR3 coding DNA: TGTGCCAGCAGACCTCGGACTGGGGCCGCCTACGAGCAGTACTTC. The rearrangement links TRBV7-9 to TRBJ2-7; tentatively, D is TRBD1 or TRBD2 (5 bases each). Trimming removed 6 bases from V and 2 bases from J, with 17 bases in between. The CDR3 contains 15 residues. In germline, CDR1 is SEHNR, CDR2 FQNEAQ (reference sequence).

This chain connects TRBV11-2 to TRBJ2-1; possibly TRBD1 for D (6 bases). V dropped 5 bases and J dropped 6 bases, with 14 bases sitting between them. CDR1 SGHAT and CDR2 FQNNGV come from the germline V gene. CDR3 length: 14 amino acids. CDR3 sequence: CASSPSFRGNEQFF. CDR3 coding DNA: TGTGCCAGCAGCCCCTCCTTCAGGGGCAATGAGCAGTTCTTC.